Listed below are T cell receptor beta chains from one sample, sequenced in a study of T cell repertoires in cytomegalovirus infection. From the reads, TCRdb called clonotypes with MiXCR, one entry per CDR3 protein. This sample carries over 150,000 distinct CDR3 sequences, roughly an eighth of them seen once, and the ten largest clones take 25% to 30%. The sample comprised PBMCs. These receptors came from a human donor in good health (CMV status not recorded). Some clones in this sample may be carry-over from other donors' samples. Both conserved end residues are trimmed from each CDR3. The order of the fields is V gene, J gene, CDR3 protein.

v_call: TRBV7-2; j_call: TRBJ1-3; cdr3_aa: ASSLGSLSSGNTIY
v_call: TRBV6-6; j_call: TRBJ2-7; cdr3_aa: ASSQTSVGSYEQY
v_call: TRBV15; j_call: TRBJ2-1; cdr3_aa: ATSRDDFGSYNEQF
v_call: TRBV20-1; j_call: TRBJ2-5; cdr3_aa: SATYAARGGRWQETQY
v_call: TRBV7-8; j_call: TRBJ1-5; cdr3_aa: ASSLGGSGLSQPQH
v_call: TRBV6-2/TRBV6-3; j_call: TRBJ2-2; cdr3_aa: ASSYPGINTGELF
v_call: TRBV12-3/TRBV12-4; j_call: TRBJ2-3; cdr3_aa: ASRRTSGKGTDTQY
v_call: TRBV7-2; j_call: TRBJ1-5; cdr3_aa: ASSPGTTDNQPQH
v_call: TRBV12-3/TRBV12-4; j_call: TRBJ2-1; cdr3_aa: ASSPRGAGAEQF
v_call: TRBV12-3/TRBV12-4; j_call: TRBJ2-2; cdr3_aa: ASTRGTGGTGELF
v_call: TRBV6-6; j_call: TRBJ2-1; cdr3_aa: ASSSQSFFLQQF
v_call: TRBV29-1; j_call: TRBJ2-5; cdr3_aa: SVGPLPSAQETQY
v_call: TRBV29-1; j_call: TRBJ1-2; cdr3_aa: SMEERAGYGYT
v_call: TRBV5-1; j_call: TRBJ2-7; cdr3_aa: ASSSLLAGVAHEQY
v_call: TRBV7-2; j_call: TRBJ2-7; cdr3_aa: ASSLRQVLGYEQY
v_call: TRBV6-5; j_call: TRBJ2-4; cdr3_aa: ASSETGGYSKNIQY
v_call: TRBV12-3/TRBV12-4; j_call: TRBJ2-1; cdr3_aa: ASSSPGLAGNEQF
v_call: TRBV2; j_call: TRBJ2-1; cdr3_aa: ASSEAVSGSYNEQF
v_call: TRBV4-3; j_call: TRBJ2-1; cdr3_aa: ASSQATGLYNEQF
v_call: TRBV18; j_call: TRBJ1-5; cdr3_aa: ASSPPDLNQPQH
v_call: TRBV12-3/TRBV12-4; j_call: TRBJ2-3; cdr3_aa: ASRGAWNTDTQY
v_call: TRBV4-2; j_call: TRBJ2-7; cdr3_aa: ASSQGLAGDYEQY
v_call: TRBV7-2; j_call: TRBJ1-1; cdr3_aa: ASSLAWGAEAF
v_call: TRBV24-1; j_call: TRBJ1-1; cdr3_aa: ATRDPGQGTEAF